This T cell receptor (beta chain) originates from a study of cytomegalovirus exposure and HLA in healthy donors. Comments on this clone: Its specificity is unknown.

Overall study findings and caveats: Researchers catalogued over 150 TCR beta chains as cytomegalovirus-associated.

Using immunoSEQ multiplex PCR, the repertoire was profiled, and TCRdb retains in-frame clones only, with some absent. The table includes about 110,000 clones, around 85% detected once. Germline CDR1 SGHRS, CDR2 YFSETQ. The CDR3 is 16 amino acids. V was pared by 5 bases and J by 0 bases, with 18 bases between. The clonotype was recovered from a woman between 18 and 29 years old in good health and CMV-seronegative. The chain links TRBV5-1 to TRBJ2-7, with D possibly being TRBD1 (6 bases). The sequencing sample was made of PBMCs. This chain's CDR3 is CASRPNPGQNSYEQYF. The CDR3 DNA reads as TGCGCCAGCAGACCCAATCCGGGACAAAACTCCTACGAGCAGTACTTC.